This T cell receptor beta chain was documented in a study of blood T cell repertoires in COVID-19. In terms of age and location, participants ranged from roughly 18 to 89 years and lived in about 25 US areas. This CDR3 is 16 amino acids long. V was shortened by 3 bases and J by 0 bases, with 17 bases between the two germline ends. The V gene's germline CDR1 is GTSNPN and CDR2 SVGIG (reference sequence). In the original processing: Amplifying reference gene primers gave estimates of nucleated cell counts. The data were produced by immunoSEQ multiplex PCR, yet TCRdb's version contains in-frame clones alone and is incomplete. V and J calls and clone size come straight from that table; D and trimming were deduced from the DNA. The sample carries around 240,000 clones, about 82% recorded once.

V usage is TRBV30 and J usage is TRBJ1-2; a possible D gene is TRBD1 (5 bases). The specimen was PBMCs or T cells enriched from blood (not recorded which). The sequence came from a woman aged 50 to 60 who had recovered from COVID-19. CDR3 loop: CAWRALGGGANYGYTF. The CDR3 DNA is TGTGCCTGGAGAGCACTGGGCGGAGGGGCTAACTATGGCTACACCTTC.